Below are 25 T cell receptor beta chains sequenced from a single sample in a study of T cells after yellow fever vaccination (dated by TCRdb to between 2017 and 2020). This specimen's treatment or condition label, per the study, means: live attenuated yellow fever vaccine strain. Library preparation was by 5' RACE. TCRdb records Illumina HiSeq 2500 as the sequencer. TCRdb reprocessing: public reads trimmed at Q25 with fastp, clones called with MiXCR, in-frame beta chains kept. Records with the same CDR3 protein are collapsed into one entry carrying the most frequent genes and DNA. In all, the sample holds 450,000 to 600,000 distinct CDR3 sequences, and roughly 13% of those were seen once. About 14% of the sample goes to the ten largest clones. The sample consisted of PBMCs, taken on the day of the yellow fever booster vaccination. The receptor set was obtained from a man aged 25-45 years who received the YFV17D yellow fever vaccine.

The rearrangement uses TRBV7-9 and TRBJ2-1; tentatively, D is TRBD1 (5 bases). This CDR3 has 15 amino acids. V dropped 6 bases and J dropped 5 bases, with 17 bases sitting between them. The germline V gene encodes CDR1 SEHNR and CDR2 FQNEAQ (reference sequence). The CDR3, as DNA: TGTGCCAGCAGTCCCTCTGGGGCTCGCCACAATGAGCAGTTCTTC. Its protein product is CASSPSGARHNEQFF.

Only a few counts were recorded for this clonotype. The rearrangement links TRBV5-1 to TRBJ1-2, with a weak D call TRBD1 (5 bases). Germline CDR1 SGHRS, CDR2 YFSETQ. V lost 0 bases, J lost 5 bases, and 23 bases lay in between. The CDR3 contains 18 residues. CDR3 protein: CASSLGLGKGFYGYGYTF. The CDR3 DNA is TGCGCCAGCAGCTTGGGCCTCGGGAAGGGGTTCTATGGATATGGCTACACCTTC.

The gene calls are TRBV6-5 and TRBJ2-5, with D maybe TRBD2 (6 bases). The germline V gene encodes CDR1 MNHEY and CDR2 SVGAGI. Trimming removed 7 bases from V and 5 bases from J, with 11 bases in between. The CDR3 covers 12 residues. The CDR3 sequence is CASNSGRETQYF. CDR3 sequence (DNA): TGTGCCAGCAACAGCGGGCGGGAGACCCAGTACTTC.

V is TRBV12-3 or TRBV12-4 and J is TRBJ2-1, with unresolved D. The CDR3 extends over 14 amino acids. Deletions cut 3 bases from V and 2 bases from J, with 8 bases between. The CDR3 DNA reads TGTGCCAGCAGTTTGGTCGAACCCTACAATGAGCAGTTCTTC. It codes for CASSLVEPYNEQFF.

The chain employs TRBV4-1 and TRBJ2-6; D remains unclear. Germline values: CDR1 MGHRA, CDR2 YSYEKL. V lost 7 bases and J lost 7, with 8 bases in between. This CDR3 has 12 residues. The CDR3 DNA reads as TGCGCCAGCAAGGGAAGCGCCAACGTCCTGACTTTC. Residues: CASKGSANVLTF.

The chain couples TRBV15 to TRBJ2-5, with D possibly TRBD2 on 5 matching bases. The length of the CDR3 is 13 residues. Germline CDR1 LNHNV, CDR2 YYDKDF (reference sequence). Trimming pared 3 bases from V and 2 bases from J, leaving 7 bases between. The CDR3 nucleotides read TGTGCCACCAGCAGGGACTGGCAAGAGACCCAGTACTTC. This sequence encodes CATSRDWQETQYF. Full variable domain (outside the CDR3, taken from reference TRBV15 and TRBJ2-5): DAMVIQNPRYQVTQFGKPVTLSCSQTLNHNVMYWYQQKSSQAPKLLFHYYDKDFNNEADTPDNFQSRRPNTSFCFLDIRSPGLGDTAMYLCATSRDWQETQYFGPGTRLLVL.

This rearrangement joins TRBV21-1 to TRBJ2-7. TRBV21-1 is listed as a pseudogene. CDR3 size: 15 residues. The CDR3 coding sequence is TGTGCCAGCAGCGGACCGTTAGGGTACGCCTACGAGCAGTACTTC. Translation gives CASSGPLGYAYEQYF.

V and J are TRBV19 and TRBJ2-7, with D perhaps TRBD1 (6 bases). Germline-derived CDR1 and CDR2 are LNHDA and SQIVND (reference sequence). Trimming shortened V by 7 bases and J by 6 bases, and 16 bases separated the two germline ends. The CDR3 covers 13 residues. The CDR3 loop is CASNSQGSLEQYF. The CDR3 DNA follows: TGTGCCAGTAACTCACAGGGATCTCTCGAGCAGTACTTC.

The chain joins TRBV7-2 to TRBJ2-7; D uncertain. CDR3 length equals 16 residues. The germline V and J ends were trimmed by 3 bases and 2 bases, with 17 bases remaining between them. The germline V gene has CDR1 SGHTA and CDR2 FQGNSA. CDR3: CASSFSLGAVTYEQYF. Written as DNA, the CDR3 is TGTGCCAGCAGCTTCTCCTTGGGTGCTGTGACCTACGAGCAGTACTTC.

Concerning this clonotype: At one end the junction does not follow the germline gene, possibly because of a read error. V is TRBV24-1 and J is TRBJ2-2; TRBD1 might be the D (5 bases). Germline values: CDR1 KGHDR, CDR2 SFDVKD. CDR3 size: 13 residues. CDR3 nucleotides: TGTGCCGCCAGGGCTACGAACACCGGGGAGCTGTTTTTT. Amino acid sequence: CAARATNTGELFF.

This chain connects TRBV7-9 to TRBJ1-4; 9 nucleotides line up with TRBD1. V lost 4 bases and J lost 8; bases outside the gene matches: 5. CDR1 and CDR2 (germline): SEHNR, FQNEAQ (reference sequence). This CDR3 is built from 14 residues. The CDR3: CASSYTGGREKLFF. CDR3 coding DNA: TGTGCCAGCAGCTATACAGGGGGCCGAGAAAAACTGTTTTTT.

As DNA, the CDR3 is TGTGCCACCAGTCCTGGGACCAAGGGCTACAATGAGCAGTTCTTC. Amino acid sequence: CATSPGTKGYNEQFF. The J gene is TRBJ2-1, the V gene TRBV24-1, with D perhaps TRBD1 or TRBD2 (5 bases each). Trimming took off 6 bases at V and 3 bases at J, with 14 bases between the two ends. The CDR3 sequence is 15 residues long. Per germline, CDR1 KGHDR and CDR2 SFDVKD.

The CDR3 loop is CSANPRGGWRTGELFF. DNA of the CDR3: TGCAGTGCCAACCCCCGAGGGGGCTGGCGAACCGGGGAGCTGTTTTTT. The chain has TRBV20-1 and TRBJ2-2; TRBD1 matches 7 bases. The length of the CDR3 is 16 residues. CDR1 and CDR2 (germline): DFQATT, SNEGSKA (reference sequence). V trimming: 6 bases; J trimming: 5 bases; junction bases outside the gene matches: 15.

The chain links TRBV20-1 to TRBJ2-3; D assignment may be TRBD1 or TRBD2 (5 bases each). V lost 5 bases and J lost 1, with 13 bases in between. The CDR3 has 14 amino acids. Germline V CDR1 and CDR2: DFQATT, SNEGSKA (reference sequence). This CDR3 reads CSASTVGGTDTQYF. The CDR3, as DNA: TGCAGTGCTTCTACAGTGGGGGGCACAGATACGCAGTATTTT.

At least ten counts were recorded for this clonotype. This chain joins TRBV7-2 and TRBJ2-3; D might be TRBD1 (5 bases). The V gene lost 5 bases and the J gene lost 6 bases, with 15 bases spanning the gap. This CDR3 contains 14 residues. Per germline, CDR1 SGHTA and CDR2 FQGNSA. The CDR3 is CASSASGWVDTQYF. CDR3 DNA: TGTGCCAGCAGCGCATCAGGGTGGGTGGATACGCAGTATTTT.

This clonotype was detected only a few times. J is TRBJ2-2 and V is TRBV9, with TRBD2 identical over 8 bases. With V trimmed by 3 bases and J by 6 bases, 10 bases remained unmatched. The CDR3 is made up of 16 amino acids. In germline, CDR1 is SGDLS, CDR2 YYNGEE. This CDR3 is CASSGYSGAPPGELFF. CDR3 coding DNA: TGTGCCAGCAGCGGCTATAGCGGGGCCCCACCCGGGGAGCTGTTTTTT.

There are a few counts of this clonotype. The chain uses TRBV6-5 and TRBJ2-5, with TRBD2 identical over 9 bases. J was trimmed by 7 bases and V by 2 bases; bases with no gene match: 11. The germline V gene encodes CDR1 MNHEY and CDR2 SVGAGI. The CDR3 loop spans 16 amino acids. The CDR3 DNA reads TGTGCCAGCAGTTACGAAGCCACTAGCGGGTGGCCGACCCAGTACTTC. Its translation: CASSYEATSGWPTQYF.

The J gene is TRBJ2-7, the V gene TRBV4-3; D possibly corresponds to TRBD1 (5 bases). Germline lookup yields CDR1 LGHNA and CDR2 YSLEER. V lost 3 bases and J 5 bases, leaving 14 bases between the germline ends. The CDR3 covers 14 residues. CDR3 DNA: TGCGCCAGCAGCCAGGTCCAGGGTGACCACGAGCAGTACTTC. This codes for CASSQVQGDHEQYF.

Here the CDR3 reads CATRGIVGYEQYF. In DNA, the CDR3 is TGTGCCACCCGAGGGATCGTTGGTTACGAGCAGTACTTC. This chain connects TRBV6-6 to TRBJ2-7; a weak D match, TRBD2 (5 bases). V was clipped by 10 bases and J by 4 bases, with 17 bases between them. Germline V gene lookup returns CDR1 MNHNY and CDR2 SVGAGI (reference sequence). This CDR3 has 13 residues.

This clonotype was counted a few times. The chain combines TRBV28 with TRBJ1-5; D is unclear. Germline V gene sequence: CDR1 MDHEN, CDR2 SYDVKM. Trimming stripped 8 bases from V and 0 bases from J, with 14 bases between. The CDR3 sequence is 15 residues long. CDR3: CASSRRPYSNQPQHF. The CDR3 DNA is TGTGCCAGCTCCCGGAGACCTTATAGCAATCAGCCCCAGCATTTT. Supplemented by reference TRBV28 and TRBJ1-5, the full variable domain reads DVKVTQSSRYLVKRTGEKVFLECVQDMDHENMFWYRQDPGLGLRLIYFSYDVKMKEKGDIPEGYSVSREKKERFSLILESASTNQTSMYLCASSRRPYSNQPQHFGDGTRLSIL.

The chain's CDR3 is CSAKRENQETQYF. CDR3 nucleotide sequence: TGCAGTGCTAAGCGGGAGAACCAAGAGACCCAGTACTTC. The chain is built from TRBV20-1 and TRBJ2-5; TRBD2 aligns across 8 bases. The CDR3 runs 13 residues. Germline values: CDR1 DFQATT, CDR2 SNEGSKA (reference sequence). V shed 4 bases and J 0 bases; nucleotides not matched to a gene: 1.

The chain joins TRBV7-2 to TRBJ2-3; 8 bases agree with TRBD2. In germline, CDR1 is SGHTA, CDR2 FQGNSA. The CDR3 runs to 15 residues. V gave up 5 bases and J gave up 0 bases; unmatched junction bases: 4. CDR3 nucleotide sequence: TGTGCCAGCAGCGCCGTAGCGGGGAGCACAGATACGCAGTATTTT. This translates into CASSAVAGSTDTQYF.

V gene TRBV11-2 combines with J gene TRBJ1-3, with a tentative D call TRBD1 (5 bases). Trimming cost V 5 bases and J 9 bases, with 14 bases left between them. CDR3 length: 13 amino acids. Germline lookup yields CDR1 SGHAT and CDR2 FQNNGV. The CDR3 DNA reads as TGTGCCAGCAGCGGACTCCGGGGGGTCACCATATATTTT. It codes for CASSGLRGVTIYF.

The chain combines TRBV11-2 with TRBJ2-1, with a weak D call TRBD2 (6 bases). CDR1 and CDR2 from the germline V gene are SGHAT and FQNNGV. Between the trimmed V and J ends, which lost 6 bases and 0 bases, there was a span of 15 bases. This CDR3 region has 16 residues. The CDR3 region has the DNA TGTGCCAGCAGTACTAATAGCGGCGGCTCCTACAATGAGCAGTTCTTC. Translating it yields CASSTNSGGSYNEQFF.

The table lists this clonotype with a few counts. A junction boundary mismatches the germline segment, possibly from a read error. The V call is TRBV7-2, the J call TRBJ1-1, with D possibly matching TRBD1 (5 bases). Germline CDR1 and CDR2: SGHTA and FQGNSA. The CDR3 sequence is 13 residues long. CDR3 sequence: CATAQGWNPEAFF. CDR3 DNA: TGTGCCACGGCTCAGGGATGGAACCCTGAAGCTTTCTTT.